This passage covers 30 T cell receptor beta chains from one sample sequenced in a study of shared clonotypes between healthy human individuals. The repertoire was sequenced with immunoSEQ multiplex PCR; TCRdb's copy has only in-frame clones and lacks some. The data show roughly 640,000 clones, more than 95% seen once. Sequencing was done on a sample of naive CD4+ T cells sorted from blood. Indicated subset: CD45RA+ positively selected. The receptors stem from a woman between 25 and 40 years old in good health.

This sequence joins TRBV28 and TRBJ2-5; a possible D gene is TRBD1 (6 bases). The closer fit of TRBJ2-7 to the DNA end suggests the J call may be wrong. The germline gives CDR1 MDHEN, CDR2 SYDVKM. The CDR3 runs to 19 residues. This CDR3 reads CASSSRRQAGSLVRGEQYF. DNA of the CDR3: TGTGCCAGCAGTTCCCGCCGACAGGCAGGGTCGCTTGTACGCGGCGAGCAGTACTTC.

This sequence joins TRBV6-5 and TRBJ2-7; D remains ambiguous. Germline CDR1 is MNHEY and CDR2 is SVGAGI. The CDR3 spans 14 residues. The germline V and J ends were trimmed by 2 bases and 0 bases, with 8 bases remaining between them. CDR3 bases: TGTGCCAGCAGTTACGGAAGGGACTCCTACGAGCAGTACTTC. It encodes CASSYGRDSYEQYF.

The sample holds one count of this clone. The chain links TRBV5-5 to TRBJ2-1, with D perhaps TRBD2 (5 bases). Trimming shortened V by 4 bases and J by 5 bases, and 13 bases separated the two germline ends. In germline, CDR1 is SGHKS, CDR2 YYEKEE (reference sequence). The CDR3 is 14 amino acids. CDR3 bases: TGTGCCAGCAGCCAATGGACTGTAAACAATGAGCAGTTCTTC. Its translation: CASSQWTVNNEQFF. Looking up the rest from reference TRBV5-5 and TRBJ2-1 gives the full variable domain: DAGVTQSPTHLIKTRGQQVTLRCSPISGHKSVSWYQQVLGQGPQFIFQYYEKEERGRGNFPDRFSARQFPNYSSELNVNALLLGDSALYLCASSQWTVNNEQFFGPGTRLTVL.

The chain carries TRBV5-1 and TRBJ2-7, with 8 nucleotides matching TRBD1. Trimming removed 0 bases from V and 1 base from J; junction bases left unmatched: 3. Germline CDR1 reads SGHRS; CDR2 reads YFSETQ. CDR3 length: 15 residues. The CDR3 nucleotides read TGCGCCAGCAGCTTGGATACAGGGGGTTCCTACGAGCAGTACTTC. Protein sequence: CASSLDTGGSYEQYF.

CDR3: CASSLSSPYEQYF. The CDR3 DNA is TGTGCCAGCAGTTTGTCGTCACCCTACGAGCAGTACTTC. The chain uses TRBV28 and TRBJ2-7; D not resolved. Trimming pared 3 bases from V and 2 bases from J, leaving 8 bases between. CDR3 length: 13 amino acids. Looked up from germline, CDR1 is MDHEN and CDR2 is SYDVKM.

The gene calls are TRBV7-6 and TRBJ1-1; D unclear. CDR3 length equals 12 residues. Germline CDR1 is SGHVS and CDR2 is FNYEAQ. V was cut by 3 bases and J by 6 bases, with 8 bases left in between. CDR3 residues: CASSFSDSEAFF. For the CDR3, the DNA is TGTGCCAGCAGCTTCTCTGATTCTGAAGCTTTCTTT.

V is TRBV30 and J is TRBJ1-1; D is undetermined. V was clipped by 0 bases and J by 4 bases, with 9 bases between them. This CDR3 has 13 residues. Germline values: CDR1 GTSNPN, CDR2 SVGIG (reference sequence). The CDR3 DNA reads as TGTGCCTGGAGTGTTCTTAGGGCCACTGAAGCTTTCTTT. Translating it yields CAWSVLRATEAFF.

The chain joins TRBV28 to TRBJ1-1; TRBD1 is a possible D gene (5 bases). Germline values: CDR1 MDHEN, CDR2 SYDVKM. This CDR3 spans 13 amino acids. Trimming removed 7 bases from V and 5 bases from J, with 14 bases in between. The CDR3 spells CASTGTERTEAFF. The CDR3 DNA follows: TGTGCCAGCACTGGGACCGAACGAACTGAAGCTTTCTTT.

The genes are TRBV6-5 and TRBJ2-7, with D hard to call. Deletions cut 4 bases from V and 2 bases from J, with 15 bases between. From germline, CDR1 is MNHEY and CDR2 SVGAGI. This CDR3 spans 15 amino acids. The CDR3 sequence is CASSSKTQGTYEQYF. CDR3 nucleotides: TGTGCCAGCAGTTCTAAAACGCAAGGGACCTACGAGCAGTACTTC.

The genes are TRBV7-3 and TRBJ2-6; TRBD1 might be the D (5 bases). Germline V gene sequence: CDR1 SGHTA, CDR2 FQGTGA. Between the trimmed V and J ends, which lost 5 bases and 4 bases, there was a span of 21 bases. The length of the CDR3 is 18 residues. The CDR3 spells CASSPRRGVGAGANVLTF. CDR3 in DNA: TGTGCCAGCAGCCCCAGAAGGGGTGTAGGGGCCGGGGCCAACGTCCTGACTTTC.

J is TRBJ1-2 and V is TRBV28; D remains unclear. V was trimmed by 6 bases and J by 5 bases, leaving 16 bases between them. CDR3 length: 14 residues. CDR1 is MDHEN and CDR2 is SYDVKM in the germline V gene. The CDR3 DNA sequence: TGTGCCAGCAGCTATACCGGGATACAGTATGGCTACACCTTC. This sequence encodes CASSYTGIQYGYTF.

The chain couples TRBV28 to TRBJ2-7; 8 positions agree with TRBD2. Germline V gives CDR1 MDHEN, CDR2 SYDVKM. This CDR3 is 15 amino acids long. V shed 1 base, J shed 4 bases, and the junction held 6 bases outside the gene matches. The CDR3 sequence is CASSLSRTSGYEQYF. As DNA, the CDR3 is TGTGCCAGCAGTTTATCTCGAACTAGCGGATACGAGCAGTACTTC.

The chain uses TRBV5-1 and TRBJ2-1; 10 nucleotides line up with TRBD2. CDR3 size: 16 residues. After removal of 4 bases from V and 8 bases from J, the junction contained 12 bases not matched to a gene. CDR1 and CDR2 from the germline V gene are SGHRS and YFSETQ. The DNA for the CDR3 is TGCGCCAGCAGCGTGTTAGCGGGGGGAGCCAGGGATGAGCAGTTCTTC. This translates into CASSVLAGGARDEQFF.

The V call is TRBV5-4, the J call TRBJ1-5, with 7 positions matching TRBD1. The V and J ends lost 4 bases and 7 bases, in that order; junction bases with no gene match: 5. The germline V gene encodes CDR1 SGHNT and CDR2 YYREEE (reference sequence). The CDR3 is 13 amino acids. As DNA, the CDR3 is TGTGCCAGCAGCGCGGGACAGAGACAGCCCCAGCATTTT. It is translated as CASSAGQRQPQHF.

The rearrangement uses TRBV28 and TRBJ2-3; 9 bases are a match to TRBD2. The CDR3 spans 16 residues. The V gene's germline CDR1 is MDHEN and CDR2 SYDVKM. V shed 4 bases, J shed 1 base, and the junction held 6 bases outside the gene matches. CDR3: CASSWGSGSGTDTQYF. CDR3 coding DNA: TGTGCCAGCAGTTGGGGTAGCGGGAGTGGCACAGATACGCAGTATTTT.

The rearrangement links TRBV7-7 to TRBJ2-1; 8 nucleotides line up with TRBD2. V was clipped by 2 bases and J by 7 bases; unmatched bases: 7. The CDR3 contains 15 residues. The germline gives CDR1 SSHAT, CDR2 FNYEAQ (reference sequence). CDR3 bases: TGTGCCAGCAGCTTAAGTCAAGCGGGAGTTAATGAGCAGTTCTTC. As protein: CASSLSQAGVNEQFF.

This chain links TRBV27 with TRBJ1-1; possibly TRBD1 for D (5 bases). V dropped 4 bases and J dropped 4 bases, with 13 bases sitting between them. CDR1 is MNHEY and CDR2 is SMNVEV in the germline V gene (reference sequence). The CDR3 loop spans 14 amino acids. CDR3 in amino acids: CASSSHSGTTEAFF. The DNA of the CDR3 is TGTGCCAGCAGTTCGCACTCAGGGACCACTGAAGCTTTCTTT.

Worth noting for this clone: Other DNA sequences in this sample translate to the same CDR3. This chain's CDR3 is CASSERGSSYEQYF. CDR3 in DNA: TGTGCCAGCAGTGAACGGGGAAGCTCCTACGAGCAGTACTTC. V gene TRBV2 combines with J gene TRBJ2-7, with D possibly TRBD2 on 5 matching bases. V was shortened by 2 bases and J by 0 bases, with 8 bases between the two germline ends. Germline CDR1 is SNHLY and CDR2 is FYNNEI. The CDR3 is made up of 14 amino acids.

This chain uses TRBV19 with TRBJ2-1; 10 nucleotides match TRBD2. The CDR3 runs 18 residues. Unmatched junction bases numbered 13, after V lost 5 bases and J lost 3 bases. In germline, CDR1 is LNHDA, CDR2 SQIVND (reference sequence). Here the CDR3 reads CASSHGPSGRSLYNEQFF. The CDR3 DNA follows: TGTGCCAGTAGTCATGGCCCTAGCGGGAGATCCCTCTACAATGAGCAGTTCTTC.

This rearrangement joins TRBV5-4 to TRBJ1-2; D might be TRBD1 (5 bases). The CDR3 length is 14 residues. Trimming left V 1 base short and J 0 bases short, with 7 bases between. Germline-derived CDR1 and CDR2 are SGHNT and YYREEE (reference sequence). CDR3 nucleotides: TGTGCCAGCAGCTTGAGGGGTTCTAACTATGGCTACACCTTC. This encodes CASSLRGSNYGYTF.

The V gene is TRBV5-6, the J gene TRBJ2-1; TRBD2 matches at 7 bases. The CDR3 is 15 amino acids. V dropped 0 bases and J dropped 8; count of bases not matched to a gene: 8. Germline CDR1 is SGHDT and CDR2 is YYEEEE. The CDR3 sequence: CASSLGGRGVYEQFF. CDR3 coding DNA: TGTGCCAGCAGCTTGGGCGGGAGAGGAGTCTATGAGCAGTTCTTC. Full variable domain (missing parts from reference TRBV5-6 and TRBJ2-1): DAGVTQSPTHLIKTRGQQVTLRCSPKSGHDTVSWYQQALGQGPQFIFQYYEEEERQRGNFPDRFSGHQFPNYSSELNVNALLLGDSALYLCASSLGGRGVYEQFFGPGTRLTVL.

This sequence joins TRBV28 and TRBJ2-1; D is ambiguous. This CDR3 is 13 amino acids long. Germline values: CDR1 MDHEN, CDR2 SYDVKM. Trimming shortened V by 3 bases and J by 5 bases, and 8 bases separated the two germline ends. CDR3 in DNA: TGTGCCAGCAGTTTTGCGGTTGACAATGAGCAGTTCTTC. Translation gives CASSFAVDNEQFF.

CDR3 sequence: CASSFGTLTYEQYF. CDR3 nucleotide sequence: TGCGCCAGCAGCTTTGGGACACTCACCTACGAGCAGTACTTC. The chain combines TRBV5-1 with TRBJ2-5, with a tentative D call TRBD1 (6 bases). Matching the DNA end better, TRBJ2-7 makes the J call doubtful. The CDR3 extends over 14 amino acids. CDR1 SGHRS and CDR2 YFSETQ come from the germline V gene.

This chain uses TRBV5-6 with TRBJ1-3; TRBD1 agrees at 7 bases. The trim removed 1 base at V and 1 base at J, leaving 8 bases unmatched. From germline, CDR1 is SGHDT and CDR2 YYEEEE. This CDR3 region has 17 residues. In DNA, the CDR3 is TGTGCCAGCAGCTTGATTTACAGGGGATTATCTGGAAACACCATATATTTT. The encoded protein is CASSLIYRGLSGNTIYF.

This chain links TRBV6-1 with TRBJ1-2, with D tentatively TRBD1 (6 bases). The CDR3 totals 12 residues. Germline loops: CDR1 MNHNS, CDR2 SASEGT. V was clipped by 6 bases and J by 5 bases, with 10 bases between them. CDR3 in DNA: TGTGCCAGCAGGGACACAGGGTATGGCTACACCTTC. Amino acid sequence: CASRDTGYGYTF.

This clone was detected once. V gene TRBV19 combines with J gene TRBJ1-5; no definite D call. Trimming removed 0 bases from V and 5 bases from J, with 17 bases in between. The CDR3 extends over 17 amino acids. The germline V gene has CDR1 LNHDA and CDR2 SQIVND (reference sequence). The CDR3 is CASSIELGLPLYQPQHF. CDR3 DNA sequence: TGTGCCAGTAGTATAGAATTGGGATTACCGTTGTATCAGCCCCAGCATTTT.

This sequence joins TRBV5-5 and TRBJ2-1, with TRBD2 identical over 15 bases. The CDR3 runs to 20 residues. Germline assignment: CDR1 SGHKS and CDR2 YYEKEE (reference sequence). Germline trimming cut 4 bases from V and 0 bases from J; bases unmatched to any gene: 11. The chain's CDR3 is CASSVRTSGRVISSYNEQFF. The DNA of the CDR3 is TGTGCCAGCAGCGTACGGACTAGCGGGAGGGTTATAAGCTCCTACAATGAGCAGTTCTTC.

The chain employs TRBV4-1 and TRBJ2-3; the match to TRBD2 covers 10 bases. J was trimmed by 6 bases and V by 0 bases; bases with no gene match: 6. Per germline, CDR1 MGHRA and CDR2 YSYEKL. This CDR3 is 16 amino acids long. The CDR3 loop is CASSQDHLAGADTQYF. CDR3 DNA sequence: TGCGCCAGCAGCCAAGATCATCTAGCGGGAGCGGATACGCAGTATTTT.

The genes are TRBV5-1 and TRBJ2-7; 10 bases map to TRBD2. Trimming took 1 base from V and 5 from J; bases not matched to a gene: 6. The CDR3 runs 15 residues. Germline CDR1 is SGHRS and CDR2 is YFSETQ. The CDR3 DNA is TGCGCCAGCAGCTTGAGCCTAGCGGGAGCAGACGAGCAGTACTTC. It specifies CASSLSLAGADEQYF.

The V gene is TRBV6-5, the J gene TRBJ1-1; no reliable D call. V was clipped by 7 bases and J by 0 bases, with 6 bases between them. Germline CDR1 MNHEY, CDR2 SVGAGI. This CDR3 has 12 residues. CDR3 sequence: CASMSVNTEAFF. DNA of the CDR3: TGTGCCAGCATGTCGGTGAACACTGAAGCTTTCTTT.